One sample yielded the 12 T cell receptor beta chains listed below, sequenced in a study of blood T cell repertoires in COVID-19. The repertoire was sequenced with immunoSEQ multiplex PCR; TCRdb's copy has only in-frame clones and lacks some. The data show approximately 74,000 clones, 79% seen once. Sequencing used peripheral blood. These receptors were collected from a human donor in a cohort sampled during active COVID-19.

J is TRBJ1-3 and V is TRBV7-2; the D gene is possibly TRBD1 (5 bases). The germline V gene has CDR1 SGHTA and CDR2 FQGNSA. The length of the CDR3 is 15 residues. V was cut by 1 base and J by 3 bases, with 10 bases left in between. CDR3 loop: CASSLVSGNGNTIYF. Written as DNA, the CDR3 is TGTGCCAGCAGCTTAGTGTCAGGGAATGGAAACACCATATATTTT.

This chain uses TRBV6-1 with TRBJ2-2; 7 bases map to TRBD2. Germline assignment: CDR1 MNHNS and CDR2 SASEGT. The trim removed 3 bases at V and 1 base at J, leaving 8 bases unmatched. This CDR3 has 17 residues. The CDR3 loop is CASSEFAGGMNTGELFF. The CDR3, as DNA: TGTGCCAGCAGTGAGTTTGCCGGGGGGATGAACACCGGGGAGCTGTTTTTT.

V usage is TRBV7-9 and J usage is TRBJ2-4; TRBD2 might be the D (5 bases). This CDR3 is built from 14 residues. From germline, CDR1 is SEHNR and CDR2 FQNEAQ (reference sequence). V lost 1 base, J lost 8 bases, and 12 bases lay in between. The CDR3 protein is CASSLVGQRDIQYF. The CDR3 bases are TGTGCCAGCAGCTTAGTTGGCCAGAGGGACATTCAGTACTTC.

V is TRBV6-6 and J is TRBJ2-3, with TRBD2 matching over 7 bases. V trimming: 6 bases; J trimming: 6 bases; junction bases outside the gene matches: 6. The CDR3 is 13 residues long. Germline CDR1 and CDR2: MNHNY and SVGAGI (reference sequence). The CDR3 DNA reads as TGTGCCAGCAGCTGGGGGGGTCAGGATACGCAGTATTTT. It yields the protein CASSWGGQDTQYF.

The chain is built from TRBV28 and TRBJ1-1; 10 bases map to TRBD1. V gave up 8 bases and J gave up 13 bases; unmatched junction bases: 10. There are 12 residues in the CDR3. Germline V CDR1 and CDR2: MDHEN, SYDVKM. CDR3 nucleotides: TGTGCCAGCCGCTTCCAGGACAGGGGGAATTTCTTT. It is translated as CASRFQDRGNFF.

The gene calls are TRBV5-8 and TRBJ2-1; 9 bases agree with TRBD2. The CDR3 loop spans 16 amino acids. Germline loops: CDR1 SGHTS, CDR2 YDEGEE. V was pared by 5 bases and J by 4 bases, with 10 bases of the junction left unmatched. The CDR3 protein is CASRLLAGPGYNEQFF. DNA for the CDR3: TGTGCCAGCAGACTACTAGCGGGTCCGGGGTACAATGAGCAGTTCTTC.

The chain has TRBV6-6 and TRBJ1-5; TRBD1 might be the D (6 bases). The V and J ends lost 7 bases and 1 base respectively, with 23 bases between them. The germline CDR1 and CDR2 sequences are MNHNY and SVGAGI (reference sequence). CDR3 size: 18 residues. CDR3 sequence: CASTRKQRDILSNQPQHF. CDR3 nucleotide sequence: TGTGCCAGCACTCGAAAACAGAGGGACATTTTAAGCAATCAGCCCCAGCATTTT.

J is TRBJ2-3 and V is TRBV7-8, with TRBD2 matching over 8 bases. Trimming took 5 bases from V and 5 from J; bases not matched to a gene: 9. The germline CDR1 and CDR2 sequences are SGHVS and FQNEAQ. The length of the CDR3 is 15 residues. The CDR3 region has the DNA TGTGCCAGCAGCCCACGGGGTAGCGGGGTAGATACGCAGTATTTT. Encoded protein: CASSPRGSGVDTQYF.

The chain is built from TRBV5-1 and TRBJ2-5; 8 bases map to TRBD2. From germline, CDR1 is SGHRS and CDR2 YFSETQ. V lost 1 base and J lost 1; bases outside the gene matches: 9. The CDR3 totals 17 residues. CDR3 DNA sequence: TGCGCCAGCAGCTTGACCGTACTAGCGGAGTCCCAAGAGACCCAGTACTTC. This gives the protein CASSLTVLAESQETQYF.

V gene TRBV6-1 combines with J gene TRBJ2-2, with D maybe TRBD1 (5 bases). CDR1 is MNHNS, CDR2 SASEGT, per germline. The V end lost 0 bases, the J end lost 3 bases, and 5 bases lay between the germline ends. This CDR3 has 14 amino acids. The CDR3 protein is CASSEAGDTGELFF. The CDR3 coding sequence is TGTGCCAGCAGTGAAGCAGGGGACACCGGGGAGCTGTTTTTT.

This clone came up a few times. This chain uses TRBV7-9 with TRBJ2-7, with D possibly being TRBD2 (5 bases). Germline V CDR1 and CDR2: SEHNR, FQNEAQ (reference sequence). CDR3 size: 18 residues. Trimming stripped 1 base from V and 3 bases from J, with 22 bases between. The CDR3 DNA reads TGTGCCAGCAGCTTAGGCGGGTTTAATAGCGATGCCTTCTACGAGCAGTACTTC. Encoded protein: CASSLGGFNSDAFYEQYF. The full variable domain, in which reference TRBV7-9 and TRBJ2-7 provide the parts outside the CDR3, is DTGVSQNPRHKITKRGQNVTFRCDPISEHNRLYWYRQTLGQGPEFLTYFQNEAQLEKSRLLSDRFSAERPKGSFSTLEIQRTEQGDSAMYLCASSLGGFNSDAFYEQYFGPGTRLTVT.

The rearrangement links TRBV20-1 to TRBJ2-3; D call uncertain. From germline, CDR1 is DFQATT and CDR2 SNEGSKA (reference sequence). V was shortened by 5 bases and J by 2 bases, with 5 bases between the two germline ends. This CDR3 is built from 11 residues. CDR3 coding DNA: TGCAGTGCTGGGCACACAGATACGCAGTATTTT. Its translation: CSAGHTDTQYF.